This TCR beta chain was found in a study of CD8 T cells in Susac syndrome. Random hexamers were used to reverse transcribe roughly 0.5 to 1 ug of RNA. Each CDR3 protein is one row after TCRdb ran MiXCR on the immunoSEQ multiplex PCR reads. The sample lists hundreds of thousands of distinct CDR3 sequences; 85% were seen once. V gave up 3 bases and J gave up 3 bases; unmatched junction bases: 7. The CDR3 extends over 18 amino acids. Germline CDR1 MDHEN, CDR2 SYDVKM. V and J are TRBV28 and TRBJ2-1; TRBD2 aligns across 14 bases. The specimen sequenced was CD8+ T cells from PBMCs. This receptor was obtained from a human donor with multiple sclerosis. CDR3 nucleotides: TGTGCCAGCAGTTTCCCCGGGACTAGCGGGAGTCTCTACAATGAGCAGTTCTTC. It is translated as CASSFPGTSGSLYNEQFF. The complete variable domain, with remaining parts taken from reference TRBV28 and TRBJ2-1, reads DVKVTQSSRYLVKRTGEKVFLECVQDMDHENMFWYRQDPGLGLRLIYFSYDVKMKEKGDIPEGYSVSREKKERFSLILESASTNQTSMYLCASSFPGTSGSLYNEQFFGPGTRLTVL.